Presented here are 21 T cell receptor beta chains from one specimen sequenced in a study of naive and memory T cell subsets. Both TRBC1 and TRBC2 were covered by a beta constant-region primer of two equimolar oligonucleotides. Four rounds of PCR amplified the ligated cDNA using nested alpha and beta constant-region primers plus SP2. TCRdb reanalysed the UMI-ligation and nested PCR reads using MiXCR and keeps one entry per CDR3 protein. The sample has around 83,000 distinct CDR3 sequences, around 11% seen once. Study-wide results and caveats: Possibly reflecting memory cells re-expressing CD45RA, a few larger clonotypes occurred in naive repertoires, especially CD8.

These receptors lack a known antigen. The sample taken for sequencing was naive CD4+ T cells from blood. These TCRs come from a human donor in good health.

V and J are TRBV11-3 and TRBJ2-2, with D possibly being TRBD2 (5 bases). The length of the CDR3 is 13 residues. Germline loops: CDR1 SGHNT, CDR2 YENEEA. Trimming stripped 4 bases from V and 7 bases from J, with 10 bases between. CDR3 nucleotides: TGTGCCAGCAGCTCCCTAGCTGGCGGGGAGCTGTTTTTT. It specifies CASSSLAGGELFF.

This clonotype has just a few counts. V usage is TRBV5-6 and J usage is TRBJ2-3; D perhaps matches TRBD1 (6 bases). Trimming removed 2 bases from V and 11 bases from J, with 15 bases in between. The CDR3 is 13 amino acids. The germline CDR1 and CDR2 sequences are SGHDT and YYEEEE. Here the CDR3 reads CASSFAPGQLQYF. CDR3 in DNA: TGTGCCAGCAGCTTCGCGCCGGGACAACTGCAGTATTTT.

The gene calls are TRBV29-1 and TRBJ2-1; TRBD2 is a possible D gene (6 bases). Per the germline V gene, CDR1 is SQVTM and CDR2 is ANQGSEA. V shed 5 bases and J shed 7 bases, with 24 bases lying between them. The CDR3 loop spans 16 amino acids. CDR3 in DNA: TGCAGCGTTAAGGGAAAAGGAGGGGTCAGGGAAAATGAGCAGTTCTTC. This sequence encodes CSVKGKGGVRENEQFF.

J is TRBJ2-1 and V is TRBV12-3 or TRBV12-4; 8 bases are shared with TRBD2. This CDR3 is 19 amino acids long. V gave up 3 bases and J gave up 5 bases; unmatched junction bases: 18. Here the CDR3 reads CASSFKGPSVLAGDNEQFF. The DNA of the CDR3 is TGTGCCAGCAGTTTTAAGGGACCCTCGGTGCTAGCGGGTGACAATGAGCAGTTCTTC.

This clonotype occurred a few times. The rearrangement links TRBV16 to TRBJ2-3; no reliable D call. Germline V gene lookup returns CDR1 KGHSY and CDR2 FQNENV. The CDR3 totals 15 residues. V was pared by 3 bases and J by 0 bases, with 10 bases between. The DNA for the CDR3 is TGTGCCAGCAGCCACGTCGATTCTAGCACAGATACGCAGTATTTT. Its protein is CASSHVDSSTDTQYF.

This chain uses TRBV12-3 or TRBV12-4 with TRBJ2-1, with D perhaps matching TRBD2 (5 bases). The CDR3 totals 16 residues. The V end was cut by 10 bases, the J end by 3 bases, with 22 bases between. CDR3 sequence reads: CATRWSHDYFYNEQFF. In DNA form, the CDR3 reads TGTGCCACGCGTTGGTCCCATGACTACTTCTACAATGAGCAGTTCTTC.

In this sample, this clonotype turned up many times. The J gene is TRBJ2-3, the V gene TRBV6-2 or TRBV6-3; D tentatively fits TRBD1 or TRBD2 (5 bases each). The CDR3 spans 14 residues. Trimming took off 7 bases at V and 0 bases at J, with 11 bases between the two ends. Looked up from germline, CDR1 is MNHEY and CDR2 is SVGEGT. DNA of the CDR3: TGTGCCAGCAAAGGGACGTCTAGCACAGATACGCAGTATTTT. Encoded protein: CASKGTSSTDTQYF.

This clonotype appeared a few times. The CDR3 spells CASSSQGAPTGELFF. In DNA, the CDR3 is TGTGCCAGCAGTTCACAGGGGGCCCCCACCGGGGAGCTGTTTTTT. The chain carries TRBV12-3 or TRBV12-4 and TRBJ2-2; TRBD1 agrees at 9 bases. This CDR3 comprises 15 residues. The junction had 4 bases not matched to a gene; V was cut back by 4 bases and J by 4 bases.

This clonotype has only a few counts. The chain combines TRBV7-9 with TRBJ1-2; 10 bases match TRBD1. The CDR3 is made up of 16 amino acids. Germline V gene lookup returns CDR1 SEHNR and CDR2 FQNEAQ (reference sequence). With 4 bases clipped from V and 7 bases from J, the junction kept 12 bases outside the gene matches. The CDR3: CASSSSPRQGASGYTF. CDR3 nucleotide sequence: TGTGCCAGCAGCTCCTCGCCGAGACAGGGGGCTAGTGGCTACACCTTC.

This clonotype was recorded at least ten times. The V gene is TRBV11-2, the J gene TRBJ2-4; 7 bases align to TRBD1. V shed 0 bases, J shed 6 bases, and the junction held 8 bases outside the gene matches. CDR1 and CDR2 (germline): SGHAT, FQNNGV. The CDR3 is 16 residues long. CDR3 bases: TGTGCCAGCAGCTTAGAAAGGGGACAGCTATCAAACATTCAGTACTTC. Protein: CASSLERGQLSNIQYF.

In its sample, this clonotype was seen many times. The chain uses TRBV6-5 and TRBJ2-7; no definite D call. CDR3 length: 13 amino acids. Per germline, CDR1 MNHEY and CDR2 SVGAGI. V lost 2 bases and J lost 1, with 6 bases in between. The CDR3 coding sequence is TGTGCCAGCAGTTACAAGGTATCCTACGAGCAGTACTTC. It encodes CASSYKVSYEQYF.

V is TRBV7-2 and J is TRBJ1-2, with 7 bases matching TRBD1. CDR3 length: 13 amino acids. J gave up 4 bases and V 5 bases, and 4 bases lay outside the gene matches. The germline V gene has CDR1 SGHTA and CDR2 FQGNSA. CDR3 in amino acids: CASSITGVYGYTF. DNA for the CDR3: TGTGCCAGCAGCATTACAGGGGTCTATGGCTACACCTTC.

This clonotype was seen a few times. The V gene is TRBV12-3 or TRBV12-4, the J gene TRBJ2-3; D gene uncertain. V shed 5 bases and J shed 0 bases, with 9 bases lying between them. The CDR3 spans 14 residues. The CDR3 DNA reads TGTGCCAGCAGTGACCACGGGAGCACAGATACGCAGTATTTT. It codes for CASSDHGSTDTQYF.

This clonotype was found a few times. The rearrangement links TRBV7-2 to TRBJ2-1; no clear D gene. Germline loops: CDR1 SGHTA, CDR2 FQGNSA. V dropped 5 bases and J dropped 4 bases, with 9 bases sitting between them. The CDR3 is made up of 13 amino acids. The CDR3 protein is CASSPLVYNEQFF. The CDR3 nucleotides are TGTGCCAGCAGCCCCCTAGTTTACAATGAGCAGTTCTTC. The full variable domain, in which reference TRBV7-2 and TRBJ2-1 provide the parts outside the CDR3, is GAGVSQSPSNKVTEKGKDVELRCDPISGHTALYWYRQSLGQGLEFLIYFQGNSAPDKSGLPSDRFSAERTGGSVSTLTIQRTQQEDSAVYLCASSPLVYNEQFFGPGTRLTVL.

The chain recombines TRBV20-1 with TRBJ2-5; the match to TRBD1 covers 10 bases. This CDR3 is built from 15 residues. The J segment lost 4 bases and the V segment lost 6 bases, leaving 11 bases of the junction unmatched. Germline assignment: CDR1 DFQATT and CDR2 SNEGSKA (reference sequence). This CDR3 reads CSATWDRGRRETQYF. For the CDR3, the DNA is TGCAGTGCAACGTGGGACAGGGGAAGGCGAGAGACCCAGTACTTC.

The chain is built from TRBV7-3 and TRBJ2-1, with TRBD2 matching over 10 bases. Germline CDR1 is SGHTA and CDR2 is FQGTGA. With V trimmed by 5 bases and J by 10 bases, 11 bases remained unmatched. The CDR3 sequence is 15 residues long. The CDR3 DNA reads as TGTGCCAGCAGCAAAAGCGGGGGGGCCTTTGGCGAGCAGTTCTTC. Translating it yields CASSKSGGAFGEQFF.

V usage is TRBV7-2 and J usage is TRBJ2-7, with 7 bases that match TRBD1. With 5 bases clipped from V and 0 bases from J, the junction kept 7 bases outside the gene matches. CDR3 length: 15 residues. Per germline, CDR1 SGHTA and CDR2 FQGNSA. DNA for the CDR3: TGTGCCAGCAGCCGCCGGGGACAGAGCTCCTACGAGCAGTACTTC. It specifies CASSRRGQSSYEQYF.

The chain is built from TRBV30 and TRBJ2-7; maybe TRBD1 (5 bases). Per the germline V gene, CDR1 is GTSNPN and CDR2 is SVGIG (reference sequence). The length of the CDR3 is 13 residues. Deletions cut 3 bases from V and 3 bases from J, with 12 bases between. The CDR3 spells CAWSRAIDYEQYF. CDR3 DNA sequence: TGTGCCTGGAGCAGGGCCATAGACTACGAGCAGTACTTC.

The gene calls are TRBV7-2 and TRBJ1-5; D may be TRBD1 (6 bases). Germline CDR1 and CDR2: SGHTA and FQGNSA. This CDR3 has 14 amino acids. The ends were cut back, 5 bases at V and 0 bases at J, with 8 bases in the middle. The CDR3 spells CASSAQGSNQPQHF. The CDR3 DNA reads TGTGCCAGCAGCGCACAGGGTAGCAATCAGCCCCAGCATTTT.

This clonotype was counted at least ten times. The gene calls are TRBV24-1 and TRBJ2-1; a weak D match, TRBD2 (6 bases). The ends were cut back, 2 bases at V and 6 bases at J, with 10 bases in the middle. This CDR3 is 14 amino acids long. Germline assignment: CDR1 KGHDR and CDR2 SFDVKD. The chain's CDR3 is CATSDSPGVNEQFF. DNA of the CDR3: TGTGCCACCAGTGATTCCCCGGGGGTCAATGAGCAGTTCTTC.

V usage is TRBV19 and J usage is TRBJ1-1, with D perhaps TRBD1 (6 bases). Trimming took off 6 bases at V and 6 bases at J, with 17 bases between the two ends. The CDR3 covers 14 residues. The V gene's germline CDR1 is LNHDA and CDR2 SQIVND (reference sequence). For the CDR3, the DNA is TGTGCCAGTAGGAAACAGGGAAGAACGGCTGAAGCTTTCTTT. It encodes CASRKQGRTAEAFF.